This entry features one T cell receptor beta chain sequence. Its specificity is unknown. Primers for the PCR totalled 60 Vbeta and 13 Jbeta. Sequenced by immunoSEQ multiplex PCR; TCRdb stores in-frame clones only, minus some. The data contain under 200,000 clones, 84% of them singletons. The data are from a study of cytomegalovirus exposure and HLA in healthy donors. Whole-study results and caveats: Sequencing depth across donors, presence/absence analyses assumed, was roughly uniform. Cytomegalovirus association was listed for 150 or so TCR beta chains.

This sequence originates from a boy younger than 10 in good health and CMV-seronegative. Input material: PBMCs.

The CDR3: CASSPWGQNSYEQYF. CDR3 in DNA: TGTGCCAGCAGCCCCTGGGGACAGAACTCCTACGAGCAGTACTTC. The gene calls are TRBV5-4 and TRBJ2-7; 7 bases match TRBD1. CDR1 and CDR2 (germline): SGHNT, YYREEE (reference sequence). The trim removed 4 bases at V and 0 bases at J, leaving 7 bases unmatched. This CDR3 contains 15 residues. Full variable domain (missing parts from reference TRBV5-4 and TRBJ2-7): ETGVTQSPTHLIKTRGQQVTLRCSSQSGHNTVSWYQQALGQGPQFIFQYYREEENGRGNFPPRFSGLQFPNYSSELNVNALELDDSALYLCASSPWGQNSYEQYFGPGTRLTVT.